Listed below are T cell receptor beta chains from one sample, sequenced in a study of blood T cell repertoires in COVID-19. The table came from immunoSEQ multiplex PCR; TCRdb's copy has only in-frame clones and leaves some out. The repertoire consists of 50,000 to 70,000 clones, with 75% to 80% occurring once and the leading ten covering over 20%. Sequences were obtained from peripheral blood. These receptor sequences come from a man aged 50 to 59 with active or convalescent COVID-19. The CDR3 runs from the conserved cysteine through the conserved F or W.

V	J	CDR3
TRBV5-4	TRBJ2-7	CASRGGGAAVAEQYF
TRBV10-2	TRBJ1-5	CASSGTGGQPQHF
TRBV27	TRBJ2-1	CASNQRGKYNEQFF
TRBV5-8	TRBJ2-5	CASSSGSGVGETQYF
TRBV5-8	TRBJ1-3	CASSPGQSSLNTIYF
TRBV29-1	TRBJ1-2	CSVGYDRGRGYTF
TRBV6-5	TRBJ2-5	CASRRDSYQETQYF
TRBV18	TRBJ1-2	CASTRDRESGYTF
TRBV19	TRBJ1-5	CASSITRGQPSNQPQHF
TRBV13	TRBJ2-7	CASSLMAAYEQYF
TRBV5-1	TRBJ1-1	CASSSDRPNTEAFF
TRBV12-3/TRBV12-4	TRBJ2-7	CASSSPGYEQYF
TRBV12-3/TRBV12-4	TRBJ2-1	CASSGGNNEQFF
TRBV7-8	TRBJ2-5	CASSLSPGTQYF
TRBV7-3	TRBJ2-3	CASSRRGGGTDTQYF
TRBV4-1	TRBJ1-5	CASSRREGGQPQHF
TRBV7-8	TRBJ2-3	CASHNLPHTQYF
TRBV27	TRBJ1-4	CASREGGQGNEKLFF
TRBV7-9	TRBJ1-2	CASSFGSYGYTF
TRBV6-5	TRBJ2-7	CASRLPGDAYEQYF
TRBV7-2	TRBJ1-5	CASSLPSGTGGNQPQHF
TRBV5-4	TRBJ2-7	CASSLRTSGSYEQYF
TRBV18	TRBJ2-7	CASSPPAFSYEQYF
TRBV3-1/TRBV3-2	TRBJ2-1	CASSRDSGSYNEQFF
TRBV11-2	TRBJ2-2	CASSFRLAGLGELFF